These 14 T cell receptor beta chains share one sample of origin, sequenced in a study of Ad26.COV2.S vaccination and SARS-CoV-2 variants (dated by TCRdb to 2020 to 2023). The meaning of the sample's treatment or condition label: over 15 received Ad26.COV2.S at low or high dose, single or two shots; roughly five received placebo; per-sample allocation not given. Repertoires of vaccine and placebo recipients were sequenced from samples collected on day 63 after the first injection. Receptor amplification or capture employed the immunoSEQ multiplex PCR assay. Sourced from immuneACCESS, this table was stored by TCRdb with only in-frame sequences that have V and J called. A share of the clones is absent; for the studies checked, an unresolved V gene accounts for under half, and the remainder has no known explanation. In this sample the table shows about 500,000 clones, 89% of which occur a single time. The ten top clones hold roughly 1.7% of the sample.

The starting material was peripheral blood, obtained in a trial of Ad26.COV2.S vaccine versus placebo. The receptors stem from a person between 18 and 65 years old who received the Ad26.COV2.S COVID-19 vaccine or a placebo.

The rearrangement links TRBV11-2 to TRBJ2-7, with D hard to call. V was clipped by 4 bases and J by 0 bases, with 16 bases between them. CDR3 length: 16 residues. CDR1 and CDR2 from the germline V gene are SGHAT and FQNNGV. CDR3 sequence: CASSYGLQIFSYEQYF. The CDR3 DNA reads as TGTGCCAGCAGCTATGGCCTCCAGATTTTCTCCTACGAGCAGTACTTC.

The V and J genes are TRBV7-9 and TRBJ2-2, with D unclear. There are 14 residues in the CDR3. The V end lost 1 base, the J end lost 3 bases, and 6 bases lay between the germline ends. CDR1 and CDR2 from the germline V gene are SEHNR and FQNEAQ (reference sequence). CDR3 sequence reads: CASSLGSYTGELFF. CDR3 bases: TGTGCCAGCAGCTTAGGGTCCTACACCGGGGAGCTGTTTTTT.

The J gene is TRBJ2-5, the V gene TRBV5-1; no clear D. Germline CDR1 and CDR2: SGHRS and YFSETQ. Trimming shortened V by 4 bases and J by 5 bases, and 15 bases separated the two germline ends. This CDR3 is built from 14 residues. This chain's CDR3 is CASSLDRAGETQYF. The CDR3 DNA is TGCGCCAGCAGCCTGGACCGAGCCGGGGAGACCCAGTACTTC.

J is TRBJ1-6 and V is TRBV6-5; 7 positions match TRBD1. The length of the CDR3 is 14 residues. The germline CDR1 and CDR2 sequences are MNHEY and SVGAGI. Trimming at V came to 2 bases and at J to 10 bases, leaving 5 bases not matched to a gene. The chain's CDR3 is CASSYDRAYSPLHF. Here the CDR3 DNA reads TGTGCCAGCAGTTACGACAGGGCGTACTCACCCCTCCACTTT.

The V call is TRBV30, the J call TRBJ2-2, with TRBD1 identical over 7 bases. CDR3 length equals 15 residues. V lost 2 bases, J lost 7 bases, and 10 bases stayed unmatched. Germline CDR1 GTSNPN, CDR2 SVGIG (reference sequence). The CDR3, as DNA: TGTGCCTGGAGTTATACCGGGACAGTTGTCGGGGAGCTGTTTTTT. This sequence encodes CAWSYTGTVVGELFF.

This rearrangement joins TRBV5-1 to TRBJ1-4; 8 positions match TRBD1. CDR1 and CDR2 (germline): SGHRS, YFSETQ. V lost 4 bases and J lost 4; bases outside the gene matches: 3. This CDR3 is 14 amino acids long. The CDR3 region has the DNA TGCGCCAGCAGCGTGGGACAGGATAATGAAAAACTGTTTTTT. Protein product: CASSVGQDNEKLFF.

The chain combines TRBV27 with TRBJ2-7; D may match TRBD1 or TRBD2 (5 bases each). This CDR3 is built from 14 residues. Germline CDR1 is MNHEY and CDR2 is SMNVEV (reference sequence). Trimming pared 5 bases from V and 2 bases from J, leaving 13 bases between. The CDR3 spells CASSPRGGAYEQYF. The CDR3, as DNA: TGTGCCAGCAGTCCGAGGGGCGGCGCCTACGAGCAGTACTTC.

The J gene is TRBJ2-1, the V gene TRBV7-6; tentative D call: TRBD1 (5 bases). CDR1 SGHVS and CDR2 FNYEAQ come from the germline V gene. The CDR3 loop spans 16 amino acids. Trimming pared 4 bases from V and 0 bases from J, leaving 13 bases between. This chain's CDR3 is CASSSKGRASYNEQFF. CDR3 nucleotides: TGTGCCAGCAGCTCAAAAGGCAGGGCCTCCTACAATGAGCAGTTCTTC.

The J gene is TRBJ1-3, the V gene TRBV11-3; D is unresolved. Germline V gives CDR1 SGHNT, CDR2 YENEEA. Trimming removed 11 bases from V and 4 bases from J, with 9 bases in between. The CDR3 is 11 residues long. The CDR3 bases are TGTGCCCCTACGTTAGGAAACACCATATATTTT. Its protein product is CAPTLGNTIYF.

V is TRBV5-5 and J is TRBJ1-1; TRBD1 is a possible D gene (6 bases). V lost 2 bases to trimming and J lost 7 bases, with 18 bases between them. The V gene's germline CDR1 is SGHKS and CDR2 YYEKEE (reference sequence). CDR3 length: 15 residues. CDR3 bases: TGTGCCAGCAGCTTTCAGGGCAGGGGAGGGTTTGAAGCTTTCTTT. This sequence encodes CASSFQGRGGFEAFF.

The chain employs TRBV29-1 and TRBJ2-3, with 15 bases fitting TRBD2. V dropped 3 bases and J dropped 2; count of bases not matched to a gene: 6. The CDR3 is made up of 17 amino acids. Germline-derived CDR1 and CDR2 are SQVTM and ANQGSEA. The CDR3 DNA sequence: TGCAGCGTTGATGGCGGACTAGCGGGGGGGACCACAGATACGCAGTATTTT. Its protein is CSVDGGLAGGTTDTQYF.

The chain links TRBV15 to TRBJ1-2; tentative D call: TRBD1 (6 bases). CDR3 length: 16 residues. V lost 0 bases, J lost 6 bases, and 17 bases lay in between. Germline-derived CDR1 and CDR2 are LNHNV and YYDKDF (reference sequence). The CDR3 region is CATSRDFGTQRNGYTF. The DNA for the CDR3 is TGTGCCACCAGCAGAGATTTTGGGACACAGCGGAATGGCTACACCTTC.

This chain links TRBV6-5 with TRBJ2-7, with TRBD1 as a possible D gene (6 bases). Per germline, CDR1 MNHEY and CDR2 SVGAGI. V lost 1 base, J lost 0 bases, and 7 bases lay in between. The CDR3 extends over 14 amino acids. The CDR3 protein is CASSYLDSSYEQYF. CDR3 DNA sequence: TGTGCCAGCAGTTACTTGGACAGCTCCTACGAGCAGTACTTC.

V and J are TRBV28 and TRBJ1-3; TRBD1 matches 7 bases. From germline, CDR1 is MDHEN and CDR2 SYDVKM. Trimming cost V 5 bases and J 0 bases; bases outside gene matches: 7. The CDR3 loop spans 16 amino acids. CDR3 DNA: TGTGCCAGCAGTAACAGGGGATCCTTCTCTGGAAACACCATATATTTT. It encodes CASSNRGSFSGNTIYF.